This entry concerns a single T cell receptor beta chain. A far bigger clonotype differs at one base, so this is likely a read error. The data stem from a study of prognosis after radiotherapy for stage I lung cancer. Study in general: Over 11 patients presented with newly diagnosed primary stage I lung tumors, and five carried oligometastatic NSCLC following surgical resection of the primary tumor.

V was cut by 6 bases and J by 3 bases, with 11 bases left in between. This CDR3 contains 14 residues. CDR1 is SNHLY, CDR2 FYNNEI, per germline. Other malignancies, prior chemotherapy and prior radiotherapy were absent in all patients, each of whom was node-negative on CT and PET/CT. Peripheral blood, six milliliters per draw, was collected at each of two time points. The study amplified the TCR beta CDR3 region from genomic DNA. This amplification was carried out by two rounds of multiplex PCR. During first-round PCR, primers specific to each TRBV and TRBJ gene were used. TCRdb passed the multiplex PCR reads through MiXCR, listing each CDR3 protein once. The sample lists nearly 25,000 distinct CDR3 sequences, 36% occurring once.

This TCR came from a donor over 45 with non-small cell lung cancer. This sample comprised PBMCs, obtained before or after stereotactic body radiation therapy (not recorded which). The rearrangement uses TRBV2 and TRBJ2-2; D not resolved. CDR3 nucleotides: TGTGCCAGCAGCTTAGTTCACTACACCGGGGAGCTGTTTTTT. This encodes CASSLVHYTGELFF.